Following are 23 T cell receptor beta chains from one sample sequenced in a study of T cell responses to AZD1222 COVID-19 vaccine. Sequencing used immunoSEQ multiplex PCR; TCRdb keeps in-frame clones, though not all of them. Among some 130,000 clones listed, 90% were seen once. This specimen consisted of peripheral blood, obtained on day 0 of AZD1222 vaccination. The receptors originated from an adult in good health.

Note on this clone: The same CDR3 arises from other DNA sequences in this sample as well. The chain combines TRBV27 with TRBJ2-7, with D possibly being TRBD1 (5 bases). Germline assignment: CDR1 MNHEY and CDR2 SMNVEV (reference sequence). The CDR3 totals 13 residues. Between the trimmed V and J ends, which lost 3 bases and 3 bases, there was a span of 9 bases. CDR3 region: CASSLQGSYEQYF. DNA for the CDR3: TGTGCCAGCAGTTTGCAGGGAAGCTACGAGCAGTACTTC.

V and J are TRBV6-1 and TRBJ1-5, with D perhaps TRBD1 (5 bases). V lost 3 bases, J lost 5 bases, and 11 bases lay in between. The CDR3 covers 14 residues. The germline CDR1 and CDR2 sequences are MNHNS and SASEGT. CDR3 nucleotide sequence: TGTGCCAGCAGTGAGGGGACGGAACATCAGCCCCAGCATTTT. Protein: CASSEGTEHQPQHF.

The chain links TRBV7-2 to TRBJ2-5; D may correspond to TRBD1 or TRBD2 (7 bases each). Germline V gives CDR1 SGHTA, CDR2 FQGNSA. CDR3 length: 14 residues. The V and J ends lost 8 bases and 5 bases respectively, with 18 bases between them. The CDR3 region is CASQAGGGQETQYF. CDR3 nucleotides: TGTGCCAGCCAAGCAGGGGGGGGCCAGGAGACCCAGTACTTC.

The chain combines TRBV4-1 with TRBJ1-2; a possible D gene is TRBD1 (6 bases). Trimming pared 5 bases from V and 2 bases from J, leaving 18 bases between. The germline V gene encodes CDR1 MGHRA and CDR2 YSYEKL. The CDR3 spans 16 residues. CDR3 residues: CASSFILKTGNYGYTF. CDR3 nucleotide sequence: TGCGCCAGCAGCTTTATCCTAAAAACAGGGAACTATGGCTACACCTTC.

The chain combines TRBV13 with TRBJ1-1; D not certain. CDR1 and CDR2 from the germline V gene are PRHDT and FYEKMQ (reference sequence). Deletions cut 0 bases from V and 10 bases from J, with 12 bases between. The CDR3 is 13 residues long. In DNA, the CDR3 is TGTGCCAGCAGCTTAGGCCCTCAGAGCGGAGCTTTCTTT. As protein: CASSLGPQSGAFF.

The genes are TRBV9 and TRBJ2-7, with D perhaps TRBD2 (6 bases). The CDR3 runs 14 residues. The ends were cut back, 5 bases at V and 2 bases at J, with 14 bases in the middle. Germline V gene data show CDR1 as SGDLS and CDR2 as YYNGEE. The CDR3 DNA reads as TGTGCCAGCAGGTCGCGGGGCAGCCCCTACGAGCAGTACTTC. It specifies CASRSRGSPYEQYF. Using reference TRBV9 and TRBJ2-7 for the parts outside the CDR3, the full variable domain is DSGVTQTPKHLITATGQRVTLRCSPRSGDLSVYWYQQSLDQGLQFLIQYYNGEERAKGNILERFSAQQFPDLHSELNLSSLELGDSALYFCASRSRGSPYEQYFGPGTRLTVT.

The rearrangement joins TRBV11-2 to TRBJ2-1; 8 bases align to TRBD2. With V trimmed by 1 base and J by 15 bases, 8 bases remained unmatched. Germline loops: CDR1 SGHAT, CDR2 FQNNGV. The CDR3 length is 13 residues. The CDR3 region is CASSLGTAGAGFF. The CDR3 DNA reads TGTGCCAGCAGCTTAGGGACAGCGGGGGCGGGGTTCTTC.

This chain links TRBV4-3 with TRBJ1-1; tentative D call: TRBD1 (5 bases). CDR3 size: 14 residues. The germline CDR1 and CDR2 sequences are LGHNA and YSLEER. Trimming removed 0 bases at V and 1 base at J, with 6 bases between. The CDR3 DNA is TGCGCCAGCAGCCAAGAAGGACAGAACACTGAAGCTTTCTTT. Translated, it gives CASSQEGQNTEAFF.

V gene TRBV27 combines with J gene TRBJ2-3; 7 bases fit TRBD2. Trimming at V came to 6 bases and at J to 6 bases, leaving 3 bases not matched to a gene. The CDR3 has 12 amino acids. Germline V gene data show CDR1 as MNHEY and CDR2 as SMNVEV (reference sequence). CDR3 nucleotides: TGTGCCAGCAGCTGGGGGGGGGATACGCAGTATTTT. Protein sequence: CASSWGGDTQYF.

This sequence joins TRBV10-3 and TRBJ2-1; TRBD2 matches 11 bases. This CDR3 is 16 amino acids long. Germline V CDR1 and CDR2: ENHRY, SYGVKD. The ends lost 3 bases at V and 6 bases at J; junction bases unmatched: 7. The CDR3 region is CAISDPLAGDFNEQFF. For the CDR3, the DNA is TGTGCCATCAGTGACCCACTAGCGGGGGACTTCAATGAGCAGTTCTTC.

The V gene is TRBV5-4, the J gene TRBJ1-1; D is unclear. CDR1 is SGHNT, CDR2 YYREEE, per germline (reference sequence). The CDR3 consists of 12 residues. V was cut by 4 bases and J by 11 bases, with 15 bases left in between. For the CDR3, the DNA is TGTGCCAGCAGCCGTTCTGATCTCCCGGCTTTCTTT. Translated, it gives CASSRSDLPAFF. Looking up the rest from reference TRBV5-4 and TRBJ1-1 gives the full variable domain: ETGVTQSPTHLIKTRGQQVTLRCSSQSGHNTVSWYQQALGQGPQFIFQYYREEENGRGNFPPRFSGLQFPNYSSELNVNALELDDSALYLCASSRSDLPAFFGQGTRLTVV.

The V and J genes are TRBV18 and TRBJ1-1; TRBD1 aligns across 7 bases. With 3 bases clipped from V and 3 bases from J, the junction kept 10 bases outside the gene matches. The CDR3 consists of 16 residues. In germline, CDR1 is KGHSH, CDR2 LQKENI. CDR3 nucleotides: TGTGCCAGCTCACCCCGACTCGGGACAGCTGACACTGAAGCTTTCTTT. Protein product: CASSPRLGTADTEAFF. Complete variable domain (other parts from reference TRBV18 and TRBJ1-1): NAGVMQNPRHLVRRRGQEARLRCSPMKGHSHVYWYRQLPEEGLKFMVYLQKENIIDESGMPKERFSAEFPKEGPSILRIQQVVRGDSAAYFCASSPRLGTADTEAFFGQGTRLTVV.

The rearrangement links TRBV6-5 to TRBJ1-1; D not resolved. Germline values: CDR1 MNHEY, CDR2 SVGAGI. Trimming stripped 4 bases from V and 11 bases from J, with 20 bases between. The CDR3 length is 14 residues. CDR3 in amino acids: CASSSGEGRYGAFF. CDR3 nucleotides: TGTGCCAGCAGTTCTGGGGAGGGCCGTTACGGGGCTTTCTTT.

The rearrangement joins TRBV9 to TRBJ2-7; 7 bases are shared with TRBD1. Germline-derived CDR1 and CDR2 are SGDLS and YYNGEE. The CDR3 runs to 15 residues. J was trimmed by 5 bases and V by 1 base; bases with no gene match: 9. The CDR3 spells CASSVSDRVSHEQYF. The CDR3 DNA reads as TGTGCCAGCAGCGTAAGTGACAGGGTTTCCCACGAGCAGTACTTC.

This rearrangement joins TRBV24-1 to TRBJ1-3; no clear D gene. This CDR3 spans 13 amino acids. CDR1 is KGHDR and CDR2 is SFDVKD in the germline V gene. The V and J ends lost 5 bases and 0 bases respectively, with 4 bases between them. The CDR3 spells CATSVLSGNTIYF. DNA for the CDR3: TGTGCCACCAGTGTACTCTCTGGAAACACCATATATTTT.

The J gene is TRBJ1-1, the V gene TRBV9; D gene unclear. Trimming removed 0 bases from V and 4 bases from J, with 10 bases in between. The CDR3 has 14 amino acids. The germline gives CDR1 SGDLS, CDR2 YYNGEE. The CDR3 loop is CASSVAGVGTEAFF. Written as DNA, the CDR3 is TGTGCCAGCAGCGTAGCCGGGGTTGGCACTGAAGCTTTCTTT.

The chain has TRBV28 and TRBJ1-1; a possible D gene is TRBD1 (6 bases). Germline lookup yields CDR1 MDHEN and CDR2 SYDVKM. CDR3 length: 16 amino acids. Trimming cost V 1 base and J 1 base, with 13 bases left between them. CDR3: CASSLLGRGRNTEAFF. DNA for the CDR3: TGTGCCAGCAGTTTATTAGGCAGGGGTAGGAACACTGAAGCTTTCTTT.

This chain connects TRBV6-2 or TRBV6-3 to TRBJ1-5; D is undetermined. Trimming left V 4 bases short and J 0 bases short, with 4 bases between. The CDR3 is made up of 13 amino acids. Germline V gene lookup returns CDR1 MNHEY and CDR2 SVGEGT. The CDR3 nucleotides read TGTGCCAGCAGTTCATATAGCAATCAGCCCCAGCATTTT. This translates into CASSSYSNQPQHF.

The CDR3 sequence: CASSESIGAYNEQFF. The CDR3 DNA is TGTGCCAGCAGTGAATCTATAGGAGCCTACAATGAGCAGTTCTTC. This chain joins TRBV6-1 and TRBJ2-1; D unresolved. This CDR3 contains 15 residues. The germline V gene has CDR1 MNHNS and CDR2 SASEGT. V lost 2 bases and J lost 2, with 10 bases in between.

V is TRBV30 and J is TRBJ1-5; TRBD1 agrees at 7 bases. The CDR3 totals 14 residues. J was trimmed by 3 bases and V by 8 bases; bases with no gene match: 10. Germline V gives CDR1 GTSNPN, CDR2 SVGIG (reference sequence). CDR3 sequence reads: CAGGGAGANQPQHF. The DNA for the CDR3 is TGTGCCGGAGGGGGCGCGGGAGCCAATCAGCCCCAGCATTTT.

The chain carries TRBV6-1 and TRBJ2-7; no clear D gene. V shed 0 bases and J shed 5 bases, with 17 bases lying between them. The CDR3 runs to 16 residues. The germline CDR1 and CDR2 sequences are MNHNS and SASEGT. CDR3 nucleotide sequence: TGTGCCAGCAGTGAAGCAATACAGTCAGCGTTCGACGAGCAGTACTTC. Translation gives CASSEAIQSAFDEQYF.

J is TRBJ2-1 and V is TRBV2; D uncertain. The V end was cut by 6 bases, the J end by 0 bases, with 9 bases between. Germline V gene sequence: CDR1 SNHLY, CDR2 FYNNEI. The CDR3 length is 14 residues. CDR3 residues: CASRRPSSYNEQFF. As DNA, the CDR3 is TGTGCCAGCAGAAGGCCCAGCTCCTACAATGAGCAGTTCTTC.

The chain combines TRBV12-3 or TRBV12-4 with TRBJ1-2; maybe TRBD1 (5 bases). V shed 6 bases and J shed 8 bases, with 13 bases lying between them. The CDR3 has 12 amino acids. CDR3 DNA: TGTGCCAGCAGGGTAGCGGGGCTCGGCTACACCTTC. Amino acids: CASRVAGLGYTF.